This T cell receptor beta chain was obtained from a study of T-cell reconstitution after alpha-beta-depleted transplantation in children. Molecular barcoding with unique molecular identifiers was used for the TCRbeta library. Each CDR3 protein gets one entry after TCRdb re-called the PCR reads with MiXCR. The sample contains over 85,000 distinct CDR3 sequences, around a tenth of which appear only once. This clonotype was picked up many times. This CDR3 has 16 amino acids. After removal of 4 bases from V and 5 bases from J, the junction contained 10 bases not matched to a gene. CDR1 LGHDT and CDR2 YNNKEL come from the germline V gene (reference sequence).

The specimen comprised PBMCs from the stem cell graft donor, sampled from the stem cell graft. The TCR was taken from a human donor who donated a stem cell graft to a child with acute lymphoblastic leukemia. J is TRBJ2-5 and V is TRBV3-1; 10 positions match TRBD2. The chain's CDR3 is CASSRAGGVLVETQYF. The CDR3 DNA sequence: TGTGCCAGCAGCCGAGCGGGGGGGGTTCTCGTCGAGACCCAGTACTTC.